This T cell receptor (delta chain) was sequenced in a study of gamma-delta chains in newborns, infants, children. Study-wide background: Innate gammadelta T cells reportedly expand polyclonally right after birth, driven by microbial exposure, per the title.

TCRdb re-analyzed the reads via CATT. The sample includes approximately 12,000 delta-chain clones, about 8.7% of them seen just once. V dropped 0 bases and J dropped 2; count of bases not matched to a gene: 9. This CDR3 has 17 residues. CDR1 and CDR2 from the germline V gene are GEAIGNYY and EKD. Material for sequencing was blood. This sequence was found in a child who was a newborn, infant or young child, either healthy, febrile or measles-vaccinated (not recorded which). The rearrangement joins TRDV2 to TRDJ1, with 9 bases aligning to TRDD3. This CDR3 reads CACDTLTPGDTTDKLIF. The DNA for the CDR3 is TGTGCCTGTGACACCTTGACCCCGGGGGATACAACCGATAAACTCATCTTT.